These 14 T cell receptor beta chains share one sample of origin, sequenced in a study of blood T cell repertoires in COVID-19 (dated by TCRdb to 2020 to 2022). Library generation was performed with the immunoSEQ multiplex PCR assay. The clones in this table, taken by TCRdb from immuneACCESS, are in-frame only. Not every clone is retained; where verified, under half of the shortfall comes from an unresolved V gene, and the cause of the rest is unknown. Across this sample there are some 48,000 clones, with over 75% seen only once. The top ten constitute around 5% of the sample. The sample taken for sequencing was peripheral blood. These receptors were obtained from a man between 65 and 80 years old with acute or convalescent COVID-19.

V is TRBV28 and J is TRBJ1-2; tentative D call: TRBD1 (6 bases). Germline V gene lookup returns CDR1 MDHEN and CDR2 SYDVKM. This CDR3 has 14 amino acids. Trimming removed 8 bases at V and 0 bases at J, with 13 bases between. The CDR3 bases are TGTGCCAGCCTTACAGGGAACTCTAACTATGGCTACACCTTC. Translated: CASLTGNSNYGYTF.

In its sample, this clone was seen a few times. J is TRBJ2-5 and V is TRBV12-3 or TRBV12-4; 7 bases are a match to TRBD2. This CDR3 spans 13 amino acids. The V and J ends lost 4 bases and 2 bases, in that order; junction bases with no gene match: 1. The CDR3 bases are TGTGCCAGCAGTTGGGACTATCAAGAGACCCAGTACTTC. The encoded protein is CASSWDYQETQYF.

J is TRBJ2-2 and V is TRBV6-2 or TRBV6-3; 10 positions agree with TRBD2. This CDR3 spans 18 amino acids. CDR1 MNHEY and CDR2 SVGEGT come from the germline V gene. V shed 1 base, J shed 3 bases, and the junction held 8 bases outside the gene matches. The CDR3 nucleotides are TGTGCCAGCAGTTACTTCGGACCTAGCGGGGGTCACACCGGGGAGCTGTTTTTT. Amino acid sequence: CASSYFGPSGGHTGELFF.

V and J are TRBV7-9 and TRBJ2-5, with D maybe TRBD1 (5 bases). Germline values: CDR1 SEHNR, CDR2 FQNEAQ (reference sequence). The CDR3 is 15 residues long. The V gene lost 1 base and the J gene lost 4 bases, with 13 bases spanning the gap. The CDR3 nucleotides are TGTGCCAGCAGCTTAGGACAGTCTTATGGAGAGACCCAGTACTTC. It is translated as CASSLGQSYGETQYF.

The J gene is TRBJ1-5, the V gene TRBV4-1; D might be TRBD1 (5 bases). Germline CDR1 reads MGHRA; CDR2 reads YSYEKL. CDR3 length: 17 residues. V was clipped by 3 bases and J by 0 bases, with 15 bases between them. The CDR3 loop reads CASSHRVRQISNQPQHF. CDR3 DNA sequence: TGCGCCAGCAGCCATCGGGTTCGACAGATTAGCAATCAGCCCCAGCATTTT.

This sequence joins TRBV5-4 and TRBJ1-6; possibly TRBD1 for D (6 bases). The CDR3 runs to 15 residues. The ends were cut back, 1 base at V and 10 bases at J, with 15 bases in the middle. Per the germline V gene, CDR1 is SGHNT and CDR2 is YYREEE (reference sequence). CDR3 sequence reads: CASSLNPGARSPLHF. CDR3 nucleotide sequence: TGTGCCAGCAGCTTGAACCCAGGGGCGAGGTCACCCCTCCACTTT.

The rearrangement links TRBV7-9 to TRBJ2-1; D may be TRBD1 (6 bases). This CDR3 comprises 14 residues. Trimming removed 6 bases at V and 2 bases at J, with 11 bases between. The germline V gene encodes CDR1 SEHNR and CDR2 FQNEAQ (reference sequence). The CDR3 is CASRSGTTYNEQFF. CDR3 bases: TGTGCCAGCAGATCCGGGACAACCTACAATGAGCAGTTCTTC.

The V and J genes are TRBV28 and TRBJ1-2; D not resolved. Germline assignment: CDR1 MDHEN and CDR2 SYDVKM. V lost 11 bases, J lost 6 bases, and 22 bases lay in between. The CDR3 runs 14 residues. CDR3 amino acids: CAYSQMGRNDGYTF. The CDR3 nucleotides are TGTGCCTACTCACAGATGGGCCGGAATGATGGCTACACCTTC.

This sequence joins TRBV12-3 or TRBV12-4 and TRBJ1-5, with D hard to call. The CDR3 is 12 residues long. Trimming left V 3 bases short and J 4 bases short, with 4 bases between. The DNA of the CDR3 is TGTGCCAGCAGTTTTAGTAATCAGCCCCAGCATTTT. This encodes CASSFSNQPQHF.

This chain links TRBV5-8 with TRBJ1-2, with 7 bases aligning to TRBD1. CDR3 length: 13 residues. CDR1 SGHTS and CDR2 YDEGEE come from the germline V gene. Trimming cost V 3 bases and J 4 bases; bases outside gene matches: 3. The CDR3 DNA reads as TGTGCCAGCAGCTCGGACAGGAGCTATGGCTACACCTTC. The encoded protein is CASSSDRSYGYTF.

The CDR3 nucleotides are TGTGCCAGCAGCGTTCTACAGGGGACCGAGCAGTACTTC. Translated, it gives CASSVLQGTEQYF. V gene TRBV9 combines with J gene TRBJ2-7; 7 bases map to TRBD1. Trimming took 2 bases from V and 6 from J; bases not matched to a gene: 5. This CDR3 spans 13 amino acids. Per the germline V gene, CDR1 is SGDLS and CDR2 is YYNGEE.

This chain joins TRBV5-4 and TRBJ1-3, with 10 bases identical to TRBD1. With 4 bases clipped from V and 4 bases from J, the junction kept 5 bases outside the gene matches. The CDR3 loop spans 15 amino acids. CDR1 is SGHNT, CDR2 YYREEE, per germline (reference sequence). The CDR3 protein is CASSVDRGQGNTIYF. Written as DNA, the CDR3 is TGTGCCAGCAGCGTCGACAGGGGGCAAGGAAACACCATATATTTT. The variable domain in full, completed from reference TRBV5-4 and TRBJ1-3, reads ETGVTQSPTHLIKTRGQQVTLRCSSQSGHNTVSWYQQALGQGPQFIFQYYREEENGRGNFPPRFSGLQFPNYSSELNVNALELDDSALYLCASSVDRGQGNTIYFGEGSWLTVV.

The chain employs TRBV18 and TRBJ2-1; TRBD2 is a possible D gene (6 bases). Per the germline V gene, CDR1 is KGHSH and CDR2 is LQKENI. V dropped 5 bases and J dropped 0 bases, with 11 bases sitting between them. The CDR3 sequence is 15 residues long. The CDR3, as DNA: TGTGCCAGCTCATACCTCGGGGGCTCCTACAATGAGCAGTTCTTC. As protein: CASSYLGGSYNEQFF.

V and J are TRBV3-1 (or the pseudogene TRBV3-2) and TRBJ1-6; possible D gene TRBD1, 5 bases. The CDR3 is 14 residues long. The germline V and J ends were trimmed by 4 bases and 8 bases, with 12 bases remaining between them. Germline CDR1 LGHDT, CDR2 YNNKEL (reference sequence). CDR3 in amino acids: CASSLGLGHSPLHF. The CDR3 coding sequence is TGTGCCAGCAGCCTGGGACTGGGGCATTCACCCCTCCACTTT.